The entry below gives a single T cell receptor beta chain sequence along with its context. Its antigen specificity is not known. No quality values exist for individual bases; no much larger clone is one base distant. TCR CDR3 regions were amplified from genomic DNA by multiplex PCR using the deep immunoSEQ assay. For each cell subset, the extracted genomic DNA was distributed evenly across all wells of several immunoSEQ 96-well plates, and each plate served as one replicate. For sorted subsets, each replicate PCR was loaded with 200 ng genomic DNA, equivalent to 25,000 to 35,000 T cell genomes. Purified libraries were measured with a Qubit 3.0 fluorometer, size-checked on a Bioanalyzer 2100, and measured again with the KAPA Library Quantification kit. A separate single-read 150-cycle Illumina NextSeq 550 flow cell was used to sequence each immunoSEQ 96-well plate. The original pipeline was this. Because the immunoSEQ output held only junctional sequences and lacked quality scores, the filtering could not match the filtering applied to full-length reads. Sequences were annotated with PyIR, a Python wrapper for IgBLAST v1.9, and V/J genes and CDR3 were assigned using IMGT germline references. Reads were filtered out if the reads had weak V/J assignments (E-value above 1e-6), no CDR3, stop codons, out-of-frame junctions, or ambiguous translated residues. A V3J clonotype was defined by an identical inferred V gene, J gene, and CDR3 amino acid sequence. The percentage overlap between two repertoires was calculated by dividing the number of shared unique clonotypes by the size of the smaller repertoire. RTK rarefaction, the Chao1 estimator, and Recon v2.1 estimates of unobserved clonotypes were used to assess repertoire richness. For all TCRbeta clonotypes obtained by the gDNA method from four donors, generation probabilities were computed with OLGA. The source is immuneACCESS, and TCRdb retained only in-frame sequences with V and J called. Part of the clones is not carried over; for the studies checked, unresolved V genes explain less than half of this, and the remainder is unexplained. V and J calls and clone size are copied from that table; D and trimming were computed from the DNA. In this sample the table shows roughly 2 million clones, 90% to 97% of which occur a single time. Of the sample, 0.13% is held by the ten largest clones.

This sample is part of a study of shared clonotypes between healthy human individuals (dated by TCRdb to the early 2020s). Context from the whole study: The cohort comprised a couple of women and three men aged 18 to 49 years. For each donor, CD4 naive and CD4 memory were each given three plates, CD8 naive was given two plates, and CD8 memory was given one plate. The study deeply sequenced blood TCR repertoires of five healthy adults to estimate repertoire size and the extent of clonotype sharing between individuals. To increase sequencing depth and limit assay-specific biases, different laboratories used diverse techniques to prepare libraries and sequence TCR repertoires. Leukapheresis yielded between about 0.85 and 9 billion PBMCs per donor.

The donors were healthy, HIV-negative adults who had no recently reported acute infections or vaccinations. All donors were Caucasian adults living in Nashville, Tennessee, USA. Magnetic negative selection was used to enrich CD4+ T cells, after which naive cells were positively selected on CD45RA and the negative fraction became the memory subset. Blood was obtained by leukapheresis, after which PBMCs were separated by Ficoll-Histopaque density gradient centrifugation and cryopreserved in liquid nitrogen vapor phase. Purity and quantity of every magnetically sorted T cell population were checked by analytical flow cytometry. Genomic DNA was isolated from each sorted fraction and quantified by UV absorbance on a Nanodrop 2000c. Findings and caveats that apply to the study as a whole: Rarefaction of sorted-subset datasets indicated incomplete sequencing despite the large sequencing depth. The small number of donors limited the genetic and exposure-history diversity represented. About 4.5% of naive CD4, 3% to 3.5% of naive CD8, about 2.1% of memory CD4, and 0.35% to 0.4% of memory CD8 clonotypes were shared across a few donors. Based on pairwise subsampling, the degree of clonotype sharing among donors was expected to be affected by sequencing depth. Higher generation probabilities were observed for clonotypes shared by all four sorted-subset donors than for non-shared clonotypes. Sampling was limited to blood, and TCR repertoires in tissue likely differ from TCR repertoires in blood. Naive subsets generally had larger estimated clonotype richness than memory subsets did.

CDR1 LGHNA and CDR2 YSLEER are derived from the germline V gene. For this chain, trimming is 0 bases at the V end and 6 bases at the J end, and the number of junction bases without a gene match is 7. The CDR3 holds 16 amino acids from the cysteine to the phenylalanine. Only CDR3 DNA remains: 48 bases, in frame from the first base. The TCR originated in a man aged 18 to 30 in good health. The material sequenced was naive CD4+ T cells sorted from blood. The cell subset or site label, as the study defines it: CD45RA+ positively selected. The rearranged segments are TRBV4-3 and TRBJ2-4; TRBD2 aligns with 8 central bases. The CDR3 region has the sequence CASSQEPASGRNIQYF. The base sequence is TGCGCCAGCAGCCAAGAGCCCGCCAGCGGGAGAAACATTCAGTACTTC.